One sample yielded the 10 T cell receptor beta chains listed below, sequenced in a study of cytomegalovirus exposure and HLA in healthy donors. The method was immunoSEQ multiplex PCR; TCRdb's version includes in-frame clones alone and lacks a portion of them. The sample consists of 120,000 to 150,000 clones, approximately 89% of them appearing once. Specimen: PBMCs. Receptors were obtained from a young man in good health and CMV-seronegative.

The V and J genes are TRBV7-7 and TRBJ2-2; D unresolved. CDR1 SSHAT and CDR2 FNYEAQ come from the germline V gene (reference sequence). V was pared by 2 bases and J by 4 bases, with 5 bases between. The CDR3 has 13 amino acids. The CDR3 DNA is TGTGCCAGCAGCTTACAGGCCACCGGGGAGCTGTTTTTT. Its translation: CASSLQATGELFF.

This clone was seen just once. The chain links TRBV6-1 to TRBJ2-5, with 11 bases lining up with TRBD2. The V and J ends lost 3 bases and 4 bases, in that order; junction bases with no gene match: 13. In germline, CDR1 is MNHNS, CDR2 SASEGT. CDR3 length: 18 amino acids. The chain's CDR3 is CASSDRPGTSGTRETQYF. For the CDR3, the DNA is TGTGCCAGCAGTGACCGTCCCGGGACTAGCGGAACGAGAGAGACCCAGTACTTC.

The chain recombines TRBV4-3 with TRBJ2-3; 7 bases line up with TRBD2. After removal of 4 bases from V and 1 base from J, the junction contained 5 bases not matched to a gene. This CDR3 is 15 amino acids long. Germline CDR1 and CDR2: LGHNA and YSLEER. Here the CDR3 reads CASSPGGSGTDTQYF. DNA for the CDR3: TGCGCCAGCAGCCCGGGGGGTAGCGGCACAGATACGCAGTATTTT.

The chain joins TRBV5-6 to TRBJ2-7; D might be TRBD1 (5 bases). Looked up from germline, CDR1 is SGHDT and CDR2 is YYEEEE. Between the trimmed V and J ends, which lost 1 base and 2 bases, there was a span of 13 bases. CDR3 size: 15 residues. For the CDR3, the DNA is TGTGCCAGCAGCTTGAGGCCAGGGCCTACCTACGAGCAGTACTTC. It is translated as CASSLRPGPTYEQYF. Supplemented by reference TRBV5-6 and TRBJ2-7, the full variable domain reads DAGVTQSPTHLIKTRGQQVTLRCSPKSGHDTVSWYQQALGQGPQFIFQYYEEEERQRGNFPDRFSGHQFPNYSSELNVNALLLGDSALYLCASSLRPGPTYEQYFGPGTRLTVT.

This chain uses TRBV11-2 with TRBJ2-5, with D possibly being TRBD2 (6 bases). This CDR3 is built from 15 residues. Trimming removed 5 bases from V and 5 bases from J, with 18 bases in between. Germline V lookup: CDR1 SGHAT, CDR2 FQNNGV. Here the CDR3 DNA reads TGTGCCAGCAGCACGGCCGGGACTCAAAAGGAGACCCAGTACTTC. This translates into CASSTAGTQKETQYF.

A few counts support this clone. The CDR3 coding sequence is TGCGCCAGCAGCTTGGCTTCTCCAGACTCTGGAAACACCATATATTTT. The encoded protein is CASSLASPDSGNTIYF. J is TRBJ1-3 and V is TRBV5-1; unclear D gene. Looked up from germline, CDR1 is SGHRS and CDR2 is YFSETQ. The CDR3 covers 16 residues. V lost 0 bases to trimming and J lost 0 bases, with 10 bases between them.

J is TRBJ2-7 and V is TRBV7-2; D is possibly TRBD2 (6 bases). The CDR3 consists of 14 residues. V was pared by 5 bases and J by 2 bases, with 13 bases between. Germline CDR1 is SGHTA and CDR2 is FQGNSA. This chain's CDR3 is CASSLVAGTYEQYV. CDR3 DNA: TGTGCCAGCAGCCTCGTCGCGGGAACCTACGAGCAGTACGTC.

The chain links TRBV7-8 to TRBJ1-2, with 7 bases that match TRBD1. The CDR3 runs 16 residues. Germline V gives CDR1 SGHVS, CDR2 FQNEAQ. The J segment lost 3 bases and the V segment lost 5 bases, leaving 12 bases of the junction unmatched. CDR3 loop: CASSAFRDSAYYGYTF. As DNA, the CDR3 is TGTGCCAGCAGCGCTTTCCGGGACAGTGCCTACTATGGCTACACCTTC.

The chain joins TRBV27 to TRBJ2-1; 15 nucleotides match TRBD2. CDR1 MNHEY and CDR2 SMNVEV come from the germline V gene (reference sequence). This CDR3 region has 15 residues. Trimming took 5 bases from V and 9 from J; bases not matched to a gene: 5. The CDR3 protein is CASSPGTSGRIEQFF. DNA of the CDR3: TGTGCCAGCAGTCCCGGGACTAGCGGGAGGATTGAGCAGTTCTTC.

The chain is built from TRBV29-1 and TRBJ2-1; 8 bases fit TRBD1. The V gene end was trimmed by 6 bases and the J gene end by 10 bases; junction bases not matched to a gene: 14. This CDR3 has 14 residues. The germline V gene encodes CDR1 SQVTM and CDR2 ANQGSEA. In nucleotides, the CDR3 is TGCAGCGTCCAGGGAGGCCGGACAGGGAACGAGCAGTTCTTC. Residues: CSVQGGRTGNEQFF.